This is a list of T cell receptor beta chains from one sample in a study of T cell responses to AZD1222 COVID-19 vaccine. The data were produced by immunoSEQ multiplex PCR, yet TCRdb's version contains in-frame clones alone and is incomplete. The table shows roughly 180,000 clones, with 70% to 90% occurring only once. The specimen comprised peripheral blood, sampled on day 0 of AZD1222 vaccination. The receptors stem from an adult in good health. Each CDR3 is given with its conserved first and last residue. A D gene is named only where the DNA matches it firmly. The listing skips clone size in some rows; elsewhere it reads once, few, many or a size class.

len | j_gene | d_gene | abundance | v_gene | CDR3aa | CDR3nt
11 | TRBJ1-6 | NA | NA | TRBV19 | CASGTNSPLHF | TGTGCCAGCGGTACTAATTCACCCCTCCACTTT
15 | TRBJ2-1 | TRBD2 | NA | TRBV7-2 | CASSRSGGQYNEQFF | TGTGCCAGCAGCCGTAGCGGGGGCCAGTACAATGAGCAGTTCTTC
17 | TRBJ2-1 | NA | NA | TRBV19 | CASSIPFPSNPKNEQFF | TGTGCCAGTAGTATCCCTTTTCCGAGCAACCCTAAGAATGAGCAGTTCTTC
16 | TRBJ1-1 | NA | NA | TRBV5-1 | CASSLVPGPMNTEAFF | TGCGCCAGCAGCTTGGTTCCAGGGCCCATGAACACTGAAGCTTTCTTT
13 | TRBJ1-2 | NA | NA | TRBV12-3/TRBV12-4 | CASSGDRDYGYTF | TGTGCCAGCAGTGGGGACCGAGACTATGGCTACACCTTC
16 | TRBJ1-3 | NA | NA | TRBV11-1 | CASSLGPNYSGNTIYF | TGTGCCAGCAGCCTGGGACCGAACTACTCTGGAAACACCATATATTTT
12 | TRBJ2-7 | NA | few | TRBV10-1 | CASSLTSYEQYF | TGCGCCAGCAGTCTGACTAGCTACGAGCAGTACTTC
15 | TRBJ2-7 | TRBD2 | NA | TRBV7-8 | CASSSTSGGRSEQYF | TGTGCCAGCAGCTCGACTAGCGGGGGAAGATCCGAGCAGTACTTC
13 | TRBJ2-7 | NA | NA | TRBV6-5 | CASSLGTVYEQYF | TGTGCCAGCAGCCTAGGGACGGTCTACGAGCAGTACTTC
18 | TRBJ2-5 | TRBD2 | once | TRBV7-2 | CASSLMTSGGARQETQYF | TGTGCCAGCAGCTTAATGACTAGCGGGGGGGCCCGGCAAGAGACCCAGTACTTC
16 | TRBJ2-7 | TRBD2 | few | TRBV19 | CASSIVVAGGSYEQYF | TGTGCCAGTAGTATAGTGGTAGCGGGAGGCTCCTACGAGCAGTACTTC
15 | TRBJ2-7 | TRBD1 | once | TRBV28 | CASSLGGQGAYEQYF | TGTGCCAGCAGTTTAGGGGGACAGGGAGCCTACGAGCAGTACTTC
13 | TRBJ2-5 | NA | NA | TRBV10-3 | CAIMGQNQETQYF | TGTGCCATCATGGGGCAGAACCAAGAGACCCAGTACTTC
15 | TRBJ1-2 | TRBD1 | NA | TRBV5-1 | CASSFGTGADYGYTF | TGCGCCAGCAGCTTCGGGACAGGGGCGGACTATGGCTACACCTTC
13 | TRBJ1-5 | NA | NA | TRBV7-6 | CASSPGQSQPQHF | TGTGCCAGCAGCCCTGGACAGAGTCAGCCCCAGCATTTT
20 | TRBJ1-2 | TRBD1 | NA | TRBV20-1 | CSASSDRTHYTLWEYYGYTF | TGCAGTGCTAGTTCGGACAGGACCCATTATACTTTATGGGAATACTATGGCTACACCTTC
16 | TRBJ1-5 | NA | NA | TRBV4-2 | CASSQDIVRSNQPQHF | TGTGCCAGCAGCCAAGATATAGTACGTAGTAATCAGCCCCAGCATTTT
11 | TRBJ1-2 | NA | NA | TRBV29-1 | CSVGGARGYTF | TGCAGCGTGGGAGGGGCTAGGGGCTACACCTTC
14 | TRBJ2-7 | TRBD2 | NA | TRBV6-1 | CASSEGRPAGEQYF | TGTGCCAGCAGTGAAGGCAGACCAGCGGGGGAGCAGTACTTC
13 | TRBJ1-5 | TRBD1 | NA | TRBV6-5 | CASRTGGNQPQHF | TGTGCCAGCAGGACAGGGGGCAATCAGCCCCAGCATTTT
13 | TRBJ1-1 | NA | NA | TRBV27 | CASSFSPDTEAFF | TGTGCCAGCAGTTTTTCCCCCGACACTGAAGCTTTCTTT
14 | TRBJ1-3 | NA | NA | TRBV5-1 | CASSLGTSGNTIYF | TGCGCCAGCAGCCTCGGCACCTCCGGAAACACCATATATTTT
15 | TRBJ1-1 | TRBD1 | NA | TRBV11-2 | CASSPRGTGYTEAFF | TGTGCCAGCAGCCCACGAGGGACAGGGTACACTGAAGCTTTCTTT
12 | TRBJ2-7 | NA | NA | TRBV11-2 | CASSPQGYEQYF | TGTGCCAGCAGCCCCCAAGGCTACGAGCAGTACTTC
15 | TRBJ1-1 | TRBD1 | NA | TRBV7-9 | CASSPQGASRTEAFF | TGTGCCAGCAGCCCTCAGGGGGCCTCGAGGACTGAAGCTTTCTTT
17 | TRBJ1-1 | TRBD1 | NA | TRBV28 | CASSFSMPGQGGTEAFF | TGTGCCAGCAGTTTTTCCATGCCGGGGCAGGGGGGCACTGAAGCTTTCTTT
17 | TRBJ2-7 | TRBD1 | NA | TRBV3-1/TRBV3-2 | CASSLKRMVAGGDEQYF | TGTGCCAGCAGCCTTAAGCGAATGGTGGCAGGGGGCGACGAGCAGTACTTC
12 | TRBJ1-2 | NA | few | TRBV7-2 | CASSLEGYGYTF | TGTGCCAGCAGCTTAGAGGGCTATGGCTACACCTTC
14 | TRBJ1-2 | NA | NA | TRBV7-3 | CASSYDRSGYGYTF | TGTGCCAGCAGCTACGACAGGTCTGGGTATGGCTACACCTTC
14 | TRBJ1-3 | NA | few | TRBV9 | CASSVEPTGNTIYF | TGTGCCAGCAGCGTAGAACCCACTGGAAACACCATATATTTT
17 | TRBJ1-5 | NA | NA | TRBV28 | CASSRDTQTYSNQPQHF | TGTGCCAGCAGTCGGGACACGCAAACTTATAGCAATCAGCCCCAGCATTTT
16 | TRBJ2-7 | NA | NA | TRBV9 | CASSEGLGFGSYEQYF | TGTGCCAGCAGCGAGGGGCTAGGGTTCGGGTCCTACGAGCAGTACTTC
14 | TRBJ2-7 | NA | NA | TRBV3-1/TRBV3-2 | CASSDRRTSGEQYF | TGTGCCAGCAGCGACCGCCGTACCTCGGGGGAGCAGTACTTC
17 | TRBJ1-3 | NA | NA | TRBV4-3 | CASSQKSSGAAGNTIYF | TGCGCCAGCAGCCAGAAGAGCTCGGGGGCGGCTGGAAACACCATATATTTT
12 | TRBJ1-1 | NA | NA | TRBV28 | CASSGGNTEAFF | TGTGCCAGCAGTGGAGGAAACACTGAAGCTTTCTTT
13 | TRBJ1-1 | NA | NA | TRBV9 | CASSRDVNTEAFF | TGTGCCAGCAGCCGGGACGTTAACACTGAAGCTTTCTTT
15 | TRBJ2-2 | NA | NA | TRBV18 | CASSPPRGNTGELFF | TGTGCCAGCTCACCACCCCGGGGGAACACCGGGGAGCTGTTTTTT
16 | TRBJ2-2 | TRBD1 | once | TRBV28 | CASSSHDRGLTGELFF | TGTGCCAGCAGTTCCCACGACAGGGGGCTCACCGGGGAGCTGTTTTTT
13 | TRBJ1-5 | NA | NA | TRBV7-2 | CASSLWENQPQHF | TGTGCCAGCAGCTTATGGGAGAATCAGCCCCAGCATTTT
14 | TRBJ2-7 | NA | NA | TRBV27 | CASSLSRGAYEQYF | TGTGCCAGCAGTTTATCCAGGGGCGCCTACGAGCAGTACTTC
14 | TRBJ2-5 | NA | NA | TRBV3-1/TRBV3-2 | CASSQGLGSETQYF | TGTGCCAGCAGCCAAGGACTGGGGTCGGAGACCCAGTACTTC
13 | TRBJ1-1 | NA | NA | TRBV28 | CASSFLSSTEAFF | TGTGCCAGCAGTTTTCTCTCCTCCACTGAAGCTTTCTTT
15 | TRBJ1-5 | NA | once | TRBV19 | CASSMRGGSNQPQHF | TGTGCCAGTAGTATGCGGGGGGGCAGCAATCAGCCCCAGCATTTT
13 | TRBJ1-1 | NA | NA | TRBV19 | CASRPGPATEAFF | TGTGCCAGTAGGCCTGGACCAGCCACTGAAGCTTTCTTT
18 | TRBJ1-5 | TRBD1 | once | TRBV2 | CASSVDRGRTFSNQPQHF | TGTGCCAGCAGTGTTGACAGGGGGCGTACCTTTAGCAATCAGCCCCAGCATTTT
14 | TRBJ2-7 | TRBD2 | NA | TRBV20-1 | CSASPLAGSYEQYF | TGCAGTGCTAGTCCCCTAGCGGGAAGCTACGAGCAGTACTTC
15 | TRBJ2-2 | NA | once | TRBV19 | CASSMATPNTGELFF | TGTGCCAGTAGTATGGCTACGCCGAACACCGGGGAGCTGTTTTTT
16 | TRBJ1-1 | TRBD1 | NA | TRBV11-2 | CASSPYRGKGNTEAFF | TGTGCCAGCAGCCCCTACAGGGGGAAGGGGAACACTGAAGCTTTCTTT
16 | TRBJ1-4 | NA | few | TRBV4-1 | CASSPGQEGTNEKLFF | TGCGCCAGCAGCCCAGGCCAGGAAGGAACTAATGAAAAACTGTTTTTT
15 | TRBJ2-2 | TRBD1 | NA | TRBV9 | CASTRTGSNTGELFF | TGTGCCAGCACCAGGACAGGGTCGAACACCGGGGAGCTGTTTTTT
14 | TRBJ2-7 | TRBD2 | NA | TRBV4-1 | CASSQGRTGGEQYF | TGCGCCAGCAGCCAAGGTCGGACCGGGGGGGAGCAGTACTTC
14 | TRBJ2-2 | NA | NA | TRBV7-7 | CASSPGLRTGELFF | TGTGCTAGCAGCCCCGGCCTGAGAACCGGGGAGCTGTTTTTT
17 | TRBJ1-4 | NA | NA | TRBV7-9 | CASSLEFVALNSEKLFF | TGTGCCAGCAGCTTAGAATTCGTCGCCCTTAATTCGGAAAAACTGTTTTTT